The present TCR beta chain was sequenced within a study of beta chain features in type 1 diabetes. Germline V gene sequence: CDR1 SGDLS, CDR2 YYNGEE. Trimming took off 0 bases at V and 8 bases at J, with 12 bases between the two ends. The CDR3 covers 14 residues. All of the isolated RNA was reverse transcribed, so expressed TCRB transcripts were sequenced. Sequenced by immunoSEQ multiplex PCR; TCRdb stores in-frame clones only, minus some. This table holds about 300,000 clones, 8% found once. V and J are TRBV9 and TRBJ2-1; D unclear. The origin of this receptor is a woman aged 18-29 years in good health. The sample comprised central memory CD4+ T cells from blood. The CDR3 spells CASSVVPRLDEQFF. The CDR3 bases are TGTGCCAGCAGCGTAGTTCCAAGGCTGGATGAGCAGTTCTTC.